These T cell receptor beta chains were read from a single sample in a study of memory B cells and T cells in multiple sclerosis. No cognate antigen is known for these TCRs. The data were produced by immunoSEQ multiplex PCR, yet TCRdb's version contains in-frame clones alone and is incomplete. The sample lists about 12,000 clones, 70% to 90% occurring once. The sequencing input was PBMCs from blood kept in culture. The origin of the receptors is a human donor with multiple sclerosis. Both conserved end residues are part of each CDR3. A D gene is named only where the DNA matches it firmly. Only some rows state a clone size, as once, few, many or a class for expanded clones.

cdr3_aa: CASSLSRVHEQYF; cdr3_nt: TGTGCCAGCAGTTTATCGAGGGTCCACGAGCAGTACTTC; clone_size: -; d_call: -; j_call: TRBJ2-7; v_call: TRBV27
cdr3_aa: CAWSLQGDYGYTF; cdr3_nt: TGTGCCTGGAGTCTTCAGGGGGACTATGGCTACACCTTC; clone_size: -; d_call: TRBD1; j_call: TRBJ1-2; v_call: TRBV30
cdr3_aa: CASTTDVDQPQHF; cdr3_nt: TGTGCCAGCACTACAGACGTGGATCAGCCCCAGCATTTT; clone_size: -; d_call: -; j_call: TRBJ1-5; v_call: TRBV6-6
cdr3_aa: CASSERWDRASYNEQFF; cdr3_nt: TGTGCCAGCAGTGAACGCTGGGACAGGGCTTCCTACAATGAGCAGTTCTTC; clone_size: -; d_call: TRBD1; j_call: TRBJ2-1; v_call: TRBV6-1
cdr3_aa: CASRGQGDDQPQHF; cdr3_nt: TGTGCCAGCAGGGGACAGGGTGATGATCAGCCCCAGCATTTT; clone_size: -; d_call: TRBD1; j_call: TRBJ1-5; v_call: TRBV27
cdr3_aa: CASSQAGNIETQYF; cdr3_nt: TGTGCCAGCAGCCAAGCAGGGAATATAGAGACCCAGTACTTC; clone_size: -; d_call: -; j_call: TRBJ2-5; v_call: TRBV4-2
cdr3_aa: CAISETSGGNYEQFF; cdr3_nt: TGTGCCATCAGTGAGACTAGCGGGGGGAATTATGAGCAGTTCTTC; clone_size: -; d_call: TRBD2; j_call: TRBJ2-1; v_call: TRBV10-3
cdr3_aa: CASSLAGKALYEQYF; cdr3_nt: TGTGCCAGCAGCTTAGCGGGTAAAGCGCTTTACGAGCAGTACTTC; clone_size: -; d_call: -; j_call: TRBJ2-7; v_call: TRBV11-2
cdr3_aa: CASSSARTGIEQYF; cdr3_nt: TGTGCCAGCAGCTCCGCAAGGACAGGGATCGAGCAGTACTTC; clone_size: -; d_call: TRBD1; j_call: TRBJ2-7; v_call: TRBV5-5
cdr3_aa: CASSEMGGWSSYNSPLHF; cdr3_nt: TGTGCCAGCAGTGAAATGGGGGGATGGAGCTCCTATAATTCACCCCTCCACTTT; clone_size: -; d_call: -; j_call: TRBJ1-6; v_call: TRBV2
cdr3_aa: CASRLEGTTYEQYF; cdr3_nt: TGTGCCAGCAGATTAGAAGGGACAACCTACGAGCAGTACTTC; clone_size: few; d_call: -; j_call: TRBJ2-7; v_call: TRBV7-9
cdr3_aa: CASSKDSYEQYF; cdr3_nt: TGTGCCAGCAGTAAAGACAGCTACGAGCAGTACTTC; clone_size: -; d_call: -; j_call: TRBJ2-7; v_call: TRBV6-1
cdr3_aa: CASSPGVGALDEQFF; cdr3_nt: TGTGCCAGCAGCCCCGGAGTAGGGGCCTTGGATGAGCAGTTCTTC; clone_size: -; d_call: -; j_call: TRBJ2-1; v_call: TRBV9
cdr3_aa: CASSGTTGIHYGYTF; cdr3_nt: TGTGCCAGCAGCGGTACGACAGGAATCCACTATGGCTACACCTTC; clone_size: -; d_call: -; j_call: TRBJ1-2; v_call: TRBV9
cdr3_aa: CASSFSGEQFF; cdr3_nt: TGTGCCAGCAGTTTTAGCGGTGAGCAGTTCTTC; clone_size: -; d_call: -; j_call: TRBJ2-1; v_call: TRBV6-6
cdr3_aa: CASSYVAGTDTQYF; cdr3_nt: TGTGCCAGCAGTTACGTAGCGGGCACAGATACGCAGTATTTT; clone_size: once; d_call: -; j_call: TRBJ2-3; v_call: TRBV6-6
cdr3_aa: CASSWTVLYGYTF; cdr3_nt: TGTGCCAGCAGCTGGACAGTTCTCTATGGCTACACCTTC; clone_size: -; d_call: -; j_call: TRBJ1-2; v_call: TRBV11-2
cdr3_aa: CASSEWGQNQETQYF; cdr3_nt: TGTGCCAGCAGTGAGTGGGGACAGAACCAAGAGACCCAGTACTTC; clone_size: once; d_call: TRBD1; j_call: TRBJ2-5; v_call: TRBV2
cdr3_aa: CSVGGASKNIQYF; cdr3_nt: TGCAGCGTTGGGGGGGCTAGCAAAAACATTCAGTACTTC; clone_size: -; d_call: -; j_call: TRBJ2-4; v_call: TRBV29-1
cdr3_aa: CASSRDPGQNSNQPQHF; cdr3_nt: TGCGCCAGCAGCCGCGACCCCGGACAGAATAGCAATCAGCCCCAGCATTTT; clone_size: -; d_call: -; j_call: TRBJ1-5; v_call: TRBV4-1
cdr3_aa: CASSPGSGDSPLHF; cdr3_nt: TGTGCCAGCAGCCCTGGATCCGGGGATTCACCCCTCCACTTT; clone_size: -; d_call: -; j_call: TRBJ1-6; v_call: TRBV5-5
cdr3_aa: CASSLGYGYTF; cdr3_nt: TGTGCCAGCAGCCTAGGCTATGGCTACACCTTC; clone_size: -; d_call: -; j_call: TRBJ1-2; v_call: TRBV6-5